This is a list of T cell receptor beta chains from one sample in a study of blood T cell repertoires in COVID-19. Method: immunoSEQ multiplex PCR; TCRdb's copy keeps in-frame clones and lacks some. The sample consists of a few hundred thousand clones, approximately 85% of them appearing once. The sample consisted of peripheral blood. Receptors were obtained from a woman in her twenties or thirties with acute or convalescent COVID-19. The CDR3 runs from the conserved cysteine through the conserved F or W. D genes are given only for firm matches. Size tells how often a clone was seen (once, few, many) or the class of an expanded clone, and some rows leave it out.

J: TRBJ2-7; V: TRBV28; D: -; size: -; DNA: TGTGCCAGCAGTTTTTTCAGGGAGGACGAGCAGTACTTC; CDR3: CASSFFREDEQYF
J: TRBJ2-1; V: TRBV6-5; D: -; size: -; DNA: TGTGCCAGTTCGGGACTCTACAATGAGCAGTTCTTC; CDR3: CASSGLYNEQFF
J: TRBJ2-1; V: TRBV27; D: -; size: -; DNA: TGTGCCAGCAGGCTATCTGGTGAAAGCTCCTACAATGAGCAGTTCTTC; CDR3: CASRLSGESSYNEQFF
J: TRBJ2-7; V: TRBV25-1; D: -; size: -; DNA: TGTGCCAGCAGTGAACTCTCTAGCCCCACAGAGTACTTC; CDR3: CASSELSSPTEYF
J: TRBJ2-7; V: TRBV4-2; D: TRBD2; size: -; DNA: TGTGCCAGCAGCCAAGGGACTAGCCAAATCTACGAGCAGTACTTC; CDR3: CASSQGTSQIYEQYF
J: TRBJ2-7; V: TRBV9; D: TRBD2; size: -; DNA: TGTGCCAGCAGCGTAGCGGCTAGCGGGAGTTCCTACGAGCAGTACTTC; CDR3: CASSVAASGSSYEQYF
J: TRBJ2-1; V: TRBV21-1; D: -; size: -; DNA: TGTGCCAGCTCCCGGGACACCTATCCCGGTGAGCAGTTCTTC; CDR3: CASSRDTYPGEQFF
J: TRBJ1-2; V: TRBV10-3; D: TRBD1; size: -; DNA: TGTGCCATCAGTGGGACAGGGGTTGGTGGCTACACCTTC; CDR3: CAISGTGVGGYTF
J: TRBJ2-7; V: TRBV5-1; D: -; size: -; DNA: TGCGCCAGCAGCTTGGACGGACAGAAGATAGTGAGCGAGCAGTACTTC; CDR3: CASSLDGQKIVSEQYF
J: TRBJ2-7; V: TRBV15; D: -; size: -; DNA: TGTGCCACCAGCAGAAACGTTCCGGGTGGTCGTGGGAGAGGTGACGAGCAGTACTTC; CDR3: CATSRNVPGGRGRGDEQYF
J: TRBJ2-1; V: TRBV5-1; D: TRBD2; size: -; DNA: TGCGCCAGCAGCTTCGGTCTAGCGGGAGTCAATGAGCAGTTCTTC; CDR3: CASSFGLAGVNEQFF
J: TRBJ2-3; V: TRBV23-1; D: TRBD1; size: once; DNA: TGCGCCAGCAGTCATCACCGGGACAGGACATACATAGATACGCAGTATTTT; CDR3: CASSHHRDRTYIDTQYF
J: TRBJ1-5; V: TRBV11-2; D: TRBD1; size: once; DNA: TGTGCCAGCAGCTCGATCAGGGGGCGCGGGCAGCCCCAGCATTTT; CDR3: CASSSIRGRGQPQHF
J: TRBJ2-7; V: TRBV30; D: -; size: -; DNA: TGTGCCTGGGCCTTCCTCCCCTACGAGCAGTACTTC; CDR3: CAWAFLPYEQYF
J: TRBJ2-1; V: TRBV5-4; D: TRBD1; size: few; DNA: TGTGCCAGCAGCATACCGGGACAGGGCGCCAATGAGCAGTTCTTC; CDR3: CASSIPGQGANEQFF
J: TRBJ1-1; V: TRBV9; D: -; size: -; DNA: TGTGCCAGCAGCGTAGGCGAGGGATTCACTGAAGCTTTCTTT; CDR3: CASSVGEGFTEAFF
J: TRBJ1-1; V: TRBV25-1; D: TRBD1; size: medium-sized; DNA: TGTGCCAGCAGTCCCGGGACAGGACTCAGGGGGGACACTGAAGCTTTCTTT; CDR3: CASSPGTGLRGDTEAFF
J: TRBJ2-3; V: TRBV9; D: TRBD1; size: -; DNA: TGTGCCAGCAGCGGATGGACAGGTTCTAGCACAGATACGCAGTATTTT; CDR3: CASSGWTGSSTDTQYF
J: TRBJ2-1; V: TRBV29-1; D: TRBD2; size: -; DNA: TGCAGCTCCGCTAGCGGTCCGGATGAGCAGTTCTTC; CDR3: CSSASGPDEQFF
J: TRBJ1-5; V: TRBV19; D: -; size: -; DNA: TGTGCCAGTAGTAATCCGAATCAGCCCCAGCATTTT; CDR3: CASSNPNQPQHF
J: TRBJ2-7; V: TRBV9; D: -; size: -; DNA: TGTGCCAGCAGCGTAGACGGGGGAACCTACGAGCAGTACTTC; CDR3: CASSVDGGTYEQYF
J: TRBJ1-5; V: TRBV30; D: -; size: -; DNA: TGTGCCTGGACGCCTGCAGCGAGAGGGAGTAGATTAGGCAATCAGCCCCAGCATTTT; CDR3: CAWTPAARGSRLGNQPQHF
J: TRBJ1-1; V: TRBV12-5; D: -; size: -; DNA: TGTGCTAGTGGTTTGGGAGATAACACTGAAGCTTTCTTT; CDR3: CASGLGDNTEAFF
J: TRBJ2-3; V: TRBV7-2; D: TRBD2; size: once; DNA: TGTGCCAGCAGCCCAGAGGGACTAGGCACAGATACGCAGTATTTT; CDR3: CASSPEGLGTDTQYF
J: TRBJ1-1; V: TRBV6-1; D: -; size: -; DNA: TGTGCCAGCAGTGATAGGATTCGGGAGGAAGCTTTCTTT; CDR3: CASSDRIREEAFF
J: TRBJ2-2; V: TRBV2; D: -; size: -; DNA: TGTGCCAGGTTTAAAGCGGGTTCCGGGGAGCTGTTTTTT; CDR3: CARFKAGSGELFF
J: TRBJ2-3; V: TRBV9; D: -; size: once; DNA: TGTGCCAGCAGCTCCCGACTAGAACACACAGATACGCAGTATTTT; CDR3: CASSSRLEHTDTQYF
J: TRBJ2-7; V: TRBV7-2; D: TRBD1; size: once; DNA: TGTGCCAGCAGGCTCCGGACAGGGTACGGAGCCGGACCCACCTACGAGCAGTACTTC; CDR3: CASRLRTGYGAGPTYEQYF
J: TRBJ1-1; V: TRBV6-6; D: TRBD1; size: -; DNA: TGTGCCAGCCGTCCGGGACAGGGGATTGAAGCTTTCTTT; CDR3: CASRPGQGIEAFF
J: TRBJ2-7; V: TRBV6-2/TRBV6-3; D: -; size: -; DNA: TGTGCCAGCAGTCCAGCACGGGGACTCTACGAGCAGTACTTC; CDR3: CASSPARGLYEQYF
J: TRBJ1-3; V: TRBV7-9; D: -; size: -; DNA: TGTGCCAGCAGCTTAGCACTGAACTCTGGAAACACCATATATTTT; CDR3: CASSLALNSGNTIYF
J: TRBJ2-7; V: TRBV3-1/TRBV3-2; D: TRBD2; size: -; DNA: TGTGCCAGCAGCCAACTCTCGAGCGGGGGAAGCTCCTACGAGCAGTACTTC; CDR3: CASSQLSSGGSSYEQYF
J: TRBJ2-4; V: TRBV5-4; D: TRBD1; size: -; DNA: TGTGCCAGCAGCTTAGGTCTTTTAACAGGGGGCGTCAAAAACATTCAGTACTTC; CDR3: CASSLGLLTGGVKNIQYF
J: TRBJ2-1; V: TRBV5-4; D: -; size: -; DNA: TGTGCCAGCAGCTTAGATCCGAGAGGCTACAATGAGCAGTTCTTC; CDR3: CASSLDPRGYNEQFF
J: TRBJ2-7; V: TRBV3-1/TRBV3-2; D: -; size: -; DNA: TGTGCCAGCAGCCAAGGGGCAGCTACCCCCTACGAGCAGTACTTC; CDR3: CASSQGAATPYEQYF
J: TRBJ1-4; V: TRBV7-2; D: TRBD1; size: once; DNA: TGTGCCAGCAGCTTAGGGATTCGGACAGGGTCAGATGAAAAACTGTTTTTT; CDR3: CASSLGIRTGSDEKLFF
J: TRBJ2-1; V: TRBV6-2/TRBV6-3; D: TRBD2; size: -; DNA: TGTGCCAGCAGTTATCTAGCGGGGGGCGTGGGAAATGAGCAGTTCTTC; CDR3: CASSYLAGGVGNEQFF
J: TRBJ1-2; V: TRBV19; D: -; size: -; DNA: TGTGCCAGTCAGGACAGCTATGGCTACACCTTC; CDR3: CASQDSYGYTF
J: TRBJ2-7; V: TRBV11-2; D: -; size: -; DNA: TGTGCCAGCAGCTTAGATGCCCCGGTGGGGAGAAGGTCCTACGAGCAGTACTTC; CDR3: CASSLDAPVGRRSYEQYF
J: TRBJ2-7; V: TRBV7-2; D: TRBD2; size: -; DNA: TGTGCCAGCAGCTTAGCTAGCGGGAGACGAAGCTCCTACGAGCAGTACTTC; CDR3: CASSLASGRRSSYEQYF
J: TRBJ2-1; V: TRBV7-2; D: TRBD1; size: -; DNA: TGTGCCAGCAGGACAGGGTGGGGGTCCTACAATGAGCAGTTCTTC; CDR3: CASRTGWGSYNEQFF
J: TRBJ2-2; V: TRBV3-1/TRBV3-2; D: TRBD1; size: -; DNA: TGTGCCAGCAGCCAAAGGGGACAGGGTCACGGGGAGCTGTTTTTT; CDR3: CASSQRGQGHGELFF
J: TRBJ2-3; V: TRBV6-5; D: -; size: -; DNA: TGTGCCAGCAGTTACTCAGGGGGTACAGATACGCAGTATTTT; CDR3: CASSYSGGTDTQYF
J: TRBJ2-2; V: TRBV19; D: -; size: -; DNA: TGTGCCAGTAGTATAGAACTGCAATCCGGGGAGCTGTTTTTT; CDR3: CASSIELQSGELFF
J: TRBJ2-1; V: TRBV7-3; D: TRBD2; size: -; DNA: TGTGCCAGCAGCTTACAAGCGGGATTGGGTAATGAGCAGTTCTTC; CDR3: CASSLQAGLGNEQFF
J: TRBJ1-3; V: TRBV5-4; D: -; size: -; DNA: TGTGCCAGCAGCTTGGCCACAGGGTTCTCTGGAAACACCATATATTTT; CDR3: CASSLATGFSGNTIYF